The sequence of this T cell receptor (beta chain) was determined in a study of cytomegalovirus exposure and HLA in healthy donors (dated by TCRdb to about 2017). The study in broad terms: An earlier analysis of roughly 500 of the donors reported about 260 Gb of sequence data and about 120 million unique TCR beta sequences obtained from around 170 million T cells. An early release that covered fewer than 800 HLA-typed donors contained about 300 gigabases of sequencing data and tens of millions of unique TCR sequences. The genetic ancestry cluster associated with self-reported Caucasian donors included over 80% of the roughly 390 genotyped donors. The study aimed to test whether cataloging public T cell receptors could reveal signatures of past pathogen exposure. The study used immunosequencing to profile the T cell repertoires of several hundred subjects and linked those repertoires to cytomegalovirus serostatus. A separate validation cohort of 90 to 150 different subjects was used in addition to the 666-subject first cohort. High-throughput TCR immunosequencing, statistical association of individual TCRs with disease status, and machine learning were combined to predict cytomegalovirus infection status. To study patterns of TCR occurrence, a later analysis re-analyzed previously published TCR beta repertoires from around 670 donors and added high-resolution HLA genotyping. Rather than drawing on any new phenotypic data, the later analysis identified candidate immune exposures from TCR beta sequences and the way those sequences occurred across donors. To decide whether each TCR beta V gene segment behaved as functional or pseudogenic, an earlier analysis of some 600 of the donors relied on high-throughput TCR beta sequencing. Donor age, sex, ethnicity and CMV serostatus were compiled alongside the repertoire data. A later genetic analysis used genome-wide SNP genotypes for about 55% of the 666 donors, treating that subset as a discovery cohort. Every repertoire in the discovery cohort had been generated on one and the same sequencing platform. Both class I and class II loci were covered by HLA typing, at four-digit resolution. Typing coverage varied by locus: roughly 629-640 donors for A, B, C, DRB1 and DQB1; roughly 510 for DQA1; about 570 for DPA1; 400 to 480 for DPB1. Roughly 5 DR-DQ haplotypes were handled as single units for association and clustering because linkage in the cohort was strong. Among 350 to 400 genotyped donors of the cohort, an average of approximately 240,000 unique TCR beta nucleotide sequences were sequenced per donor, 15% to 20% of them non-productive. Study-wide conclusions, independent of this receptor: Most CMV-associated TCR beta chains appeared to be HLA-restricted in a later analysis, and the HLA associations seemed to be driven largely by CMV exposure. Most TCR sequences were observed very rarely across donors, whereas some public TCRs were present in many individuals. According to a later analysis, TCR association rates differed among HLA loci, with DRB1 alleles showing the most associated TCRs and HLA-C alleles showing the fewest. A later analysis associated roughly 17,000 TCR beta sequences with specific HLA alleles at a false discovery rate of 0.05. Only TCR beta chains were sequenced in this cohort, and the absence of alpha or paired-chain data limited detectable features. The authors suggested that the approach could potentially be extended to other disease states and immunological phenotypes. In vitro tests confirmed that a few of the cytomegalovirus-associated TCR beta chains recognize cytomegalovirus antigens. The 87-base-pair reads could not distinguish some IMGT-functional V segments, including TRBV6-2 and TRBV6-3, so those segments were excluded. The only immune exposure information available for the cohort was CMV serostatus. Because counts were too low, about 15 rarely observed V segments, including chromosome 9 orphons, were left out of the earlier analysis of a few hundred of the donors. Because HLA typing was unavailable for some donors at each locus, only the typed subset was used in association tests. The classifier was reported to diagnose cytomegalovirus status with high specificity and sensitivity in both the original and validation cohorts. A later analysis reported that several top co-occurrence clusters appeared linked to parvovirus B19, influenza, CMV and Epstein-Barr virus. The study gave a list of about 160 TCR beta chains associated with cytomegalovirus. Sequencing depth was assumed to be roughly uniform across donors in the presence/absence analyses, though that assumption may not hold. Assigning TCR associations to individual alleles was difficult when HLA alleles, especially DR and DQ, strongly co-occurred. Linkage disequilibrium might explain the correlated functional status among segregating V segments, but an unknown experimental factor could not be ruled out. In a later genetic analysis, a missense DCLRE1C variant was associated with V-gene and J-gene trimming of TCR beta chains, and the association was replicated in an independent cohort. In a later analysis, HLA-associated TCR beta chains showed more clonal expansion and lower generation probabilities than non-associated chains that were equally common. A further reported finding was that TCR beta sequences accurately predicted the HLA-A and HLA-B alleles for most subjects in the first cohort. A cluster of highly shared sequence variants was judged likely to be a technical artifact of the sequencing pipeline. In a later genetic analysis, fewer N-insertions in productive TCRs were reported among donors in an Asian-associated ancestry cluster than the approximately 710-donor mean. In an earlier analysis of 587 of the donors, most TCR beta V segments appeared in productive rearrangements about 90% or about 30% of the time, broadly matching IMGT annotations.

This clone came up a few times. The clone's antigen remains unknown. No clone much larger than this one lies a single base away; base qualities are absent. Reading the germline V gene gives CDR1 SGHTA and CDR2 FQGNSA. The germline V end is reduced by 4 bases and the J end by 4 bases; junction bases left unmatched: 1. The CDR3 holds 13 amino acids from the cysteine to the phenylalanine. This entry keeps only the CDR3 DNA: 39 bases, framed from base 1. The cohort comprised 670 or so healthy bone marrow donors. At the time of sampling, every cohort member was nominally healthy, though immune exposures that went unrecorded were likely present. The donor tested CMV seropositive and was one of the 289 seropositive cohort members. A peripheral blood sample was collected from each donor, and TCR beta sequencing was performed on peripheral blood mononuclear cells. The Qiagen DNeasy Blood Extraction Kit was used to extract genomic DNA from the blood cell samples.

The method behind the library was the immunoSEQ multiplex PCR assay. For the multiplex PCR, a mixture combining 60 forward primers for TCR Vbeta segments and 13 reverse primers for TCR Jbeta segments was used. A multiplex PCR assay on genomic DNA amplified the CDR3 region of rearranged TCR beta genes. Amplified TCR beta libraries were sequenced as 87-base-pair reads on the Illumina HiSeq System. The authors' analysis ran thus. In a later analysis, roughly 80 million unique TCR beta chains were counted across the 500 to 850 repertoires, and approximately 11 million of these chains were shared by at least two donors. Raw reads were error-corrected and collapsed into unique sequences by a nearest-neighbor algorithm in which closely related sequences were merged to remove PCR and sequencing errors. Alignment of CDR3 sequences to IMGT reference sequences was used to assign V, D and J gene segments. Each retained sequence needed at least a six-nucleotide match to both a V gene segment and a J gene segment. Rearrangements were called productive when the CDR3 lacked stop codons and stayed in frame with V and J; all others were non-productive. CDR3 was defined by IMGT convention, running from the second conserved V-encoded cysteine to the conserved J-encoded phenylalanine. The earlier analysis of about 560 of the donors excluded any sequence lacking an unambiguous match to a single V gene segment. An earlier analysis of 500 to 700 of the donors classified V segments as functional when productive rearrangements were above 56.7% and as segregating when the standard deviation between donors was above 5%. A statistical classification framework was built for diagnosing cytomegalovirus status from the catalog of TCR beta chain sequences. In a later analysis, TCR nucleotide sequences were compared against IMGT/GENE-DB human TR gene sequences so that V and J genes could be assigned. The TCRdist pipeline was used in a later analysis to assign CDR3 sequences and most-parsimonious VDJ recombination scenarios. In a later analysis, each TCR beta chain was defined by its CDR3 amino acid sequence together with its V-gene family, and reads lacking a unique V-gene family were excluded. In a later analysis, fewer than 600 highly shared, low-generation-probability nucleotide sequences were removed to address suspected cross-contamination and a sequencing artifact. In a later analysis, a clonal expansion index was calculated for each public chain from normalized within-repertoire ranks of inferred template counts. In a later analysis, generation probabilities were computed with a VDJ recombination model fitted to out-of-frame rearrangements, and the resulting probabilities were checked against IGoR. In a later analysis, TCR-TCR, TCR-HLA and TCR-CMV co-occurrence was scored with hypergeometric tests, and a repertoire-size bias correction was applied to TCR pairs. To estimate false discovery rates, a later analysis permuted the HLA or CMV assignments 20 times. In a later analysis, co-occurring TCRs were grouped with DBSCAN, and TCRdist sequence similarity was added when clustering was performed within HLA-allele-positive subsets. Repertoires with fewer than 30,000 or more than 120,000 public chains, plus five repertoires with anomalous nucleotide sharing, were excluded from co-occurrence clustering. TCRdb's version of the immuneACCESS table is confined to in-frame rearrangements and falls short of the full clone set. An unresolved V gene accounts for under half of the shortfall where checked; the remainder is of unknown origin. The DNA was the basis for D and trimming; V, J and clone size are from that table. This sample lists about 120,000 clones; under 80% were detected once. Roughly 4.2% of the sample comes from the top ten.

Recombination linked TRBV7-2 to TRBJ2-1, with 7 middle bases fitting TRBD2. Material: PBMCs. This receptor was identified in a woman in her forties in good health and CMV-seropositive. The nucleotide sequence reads TGTGCCAGCAGCTGGACTAGTTACAATGAGCAGTTCTTC. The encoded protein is CASSWTSYNEQFF.